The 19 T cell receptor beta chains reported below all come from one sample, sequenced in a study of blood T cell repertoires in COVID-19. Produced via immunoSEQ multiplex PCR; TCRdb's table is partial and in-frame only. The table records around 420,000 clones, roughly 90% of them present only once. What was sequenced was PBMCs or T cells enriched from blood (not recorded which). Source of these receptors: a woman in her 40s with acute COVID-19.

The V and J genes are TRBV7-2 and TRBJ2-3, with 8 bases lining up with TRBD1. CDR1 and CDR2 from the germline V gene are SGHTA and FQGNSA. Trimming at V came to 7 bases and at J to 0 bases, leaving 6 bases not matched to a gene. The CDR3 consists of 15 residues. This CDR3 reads CASKDRGGSTDTQYF. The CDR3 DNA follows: TGTGCCAGCAAAGACAGGGGTGGGAGCACAGATACGCAGTATTTT.

The CDR3 DNA reads as TGTGCCAGCAGTGACAGGGTGGGCCAAGAGACCCAGTACTTC. Amino acids: CASSDRVGQETQYF. The J gene is TRBJ2-5, the V gene TRBV2, with D maybe TRBD1 (5 bases). The germline V gene encodes CDR1 SNHLY and CDR2 FYNNEI. The germline V and J ends were trimmed by 3 bases and 1 base, with 9 bases remaining between them. The CDR3 sequence is 14 residues long.

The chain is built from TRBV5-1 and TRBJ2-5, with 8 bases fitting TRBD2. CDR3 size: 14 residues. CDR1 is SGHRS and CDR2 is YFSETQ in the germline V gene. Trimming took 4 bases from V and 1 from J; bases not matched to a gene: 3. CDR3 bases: TGCGCCAGCAGCGACGGACTAGCCCAAGAGACCCAGTACTTC. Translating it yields CASSDGLAQETQYF.

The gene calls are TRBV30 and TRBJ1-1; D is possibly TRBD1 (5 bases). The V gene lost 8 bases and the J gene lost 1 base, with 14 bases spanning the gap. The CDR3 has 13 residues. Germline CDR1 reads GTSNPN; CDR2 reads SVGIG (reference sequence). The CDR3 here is CASEGVKNTEAFF. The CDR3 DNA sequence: TGTGCCAGTGAAGGGGTGAAGAACACTGAAGCTTTCTTT.

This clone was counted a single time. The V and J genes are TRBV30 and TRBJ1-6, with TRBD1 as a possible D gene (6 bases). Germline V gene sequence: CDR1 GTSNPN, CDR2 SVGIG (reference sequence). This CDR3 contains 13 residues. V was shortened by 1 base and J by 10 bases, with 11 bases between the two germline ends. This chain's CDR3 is CAWSAQGGSPLHF. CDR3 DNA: TGTGCCTGGAGTGCACAGGGTGGATCACCCCTCCACTTT.

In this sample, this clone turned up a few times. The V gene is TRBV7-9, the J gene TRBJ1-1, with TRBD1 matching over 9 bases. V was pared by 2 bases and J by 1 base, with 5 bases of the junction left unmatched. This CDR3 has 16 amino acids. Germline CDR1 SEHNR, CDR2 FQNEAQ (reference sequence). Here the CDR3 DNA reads TGTGCCAGCAGCTTATGGGGACAGGGACGGAACACTGAAGCTTTCTTT. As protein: CASSLWGQGRNTEAFF.

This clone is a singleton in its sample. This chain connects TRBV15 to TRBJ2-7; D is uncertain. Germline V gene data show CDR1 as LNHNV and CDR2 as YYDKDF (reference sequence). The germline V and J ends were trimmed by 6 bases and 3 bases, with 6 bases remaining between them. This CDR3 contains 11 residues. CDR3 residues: CATSSFYEQYF. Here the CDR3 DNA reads TGTGCCACCAGTTCTTTCTACGAGCAGTACTTC.

DNA of the CDR3: TGTGCCAGCAGGCCAGGGGTCCTGGATTCACCCCTCCACTTT. Residues: CASRPGVLDSPLHF. The gene calls are TRBV27 and TRBJ1-6; a possible D gene is TRBD1 (6 bases). This CDR3 contains 14 residues. CDR1 MNHEY and CDR2 SMNVEV come from the germline V gene (reference sequence). Trimming took off 6 bases at V and 8 bases at J, with 14 bases between the two ends.

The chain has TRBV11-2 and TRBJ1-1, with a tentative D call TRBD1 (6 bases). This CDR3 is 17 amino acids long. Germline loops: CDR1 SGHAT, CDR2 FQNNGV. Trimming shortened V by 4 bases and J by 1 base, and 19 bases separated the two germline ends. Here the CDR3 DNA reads TGTGCCAGCAGCTCCATCTTCAGGGGTAGCCGGAACACTGAAGCTTTCTTT. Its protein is CASSSIFRGSRNTEAFF.

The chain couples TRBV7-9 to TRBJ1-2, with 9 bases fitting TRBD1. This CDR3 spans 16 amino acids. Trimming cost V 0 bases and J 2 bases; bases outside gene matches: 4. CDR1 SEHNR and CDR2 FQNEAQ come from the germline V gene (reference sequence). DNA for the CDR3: TGTGCCAGCAGCTTAGCGCGGGACAGGGAGAACTATGGCTACACCTTC. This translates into CASSLARDRENYGYTF.

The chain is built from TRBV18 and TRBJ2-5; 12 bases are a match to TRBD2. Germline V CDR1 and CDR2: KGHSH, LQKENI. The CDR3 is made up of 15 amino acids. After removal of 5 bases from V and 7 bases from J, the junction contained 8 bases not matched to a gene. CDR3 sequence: CASSSTTSGGGTQYF. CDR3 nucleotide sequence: TGTGCCAGCTCATCGACGACTAGCGGGGGAGGGACCCAGTACTTC.

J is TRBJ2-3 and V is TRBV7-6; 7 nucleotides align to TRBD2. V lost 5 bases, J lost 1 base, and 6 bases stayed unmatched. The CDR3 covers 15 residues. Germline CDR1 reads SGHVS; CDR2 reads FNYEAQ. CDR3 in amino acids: CASSPRSGGTDTQYF. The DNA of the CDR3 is TGTGCCAGCAGCCCTCGGAGCGGGGGCACAGATACGCAGTATTTT.

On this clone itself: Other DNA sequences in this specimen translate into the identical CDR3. In DNA form, the CDR3 reads TGTGCCTGGAGTGTACAGGGCGGACAGCCCCAGCATTTT. Translating gives CAWSVQGGQPQHF. The rearrangement uses TRBV30 and TRBJ1-5; D may be TRBD1 (6 bases). Germline V gene data show CDR1 as GTSNPN and CDR2 as SVGIG (reference sequence). This CDR3 is built from 13 residues. Trimming cost V 0 bases and J 7 bases, with 10 bases left between them.

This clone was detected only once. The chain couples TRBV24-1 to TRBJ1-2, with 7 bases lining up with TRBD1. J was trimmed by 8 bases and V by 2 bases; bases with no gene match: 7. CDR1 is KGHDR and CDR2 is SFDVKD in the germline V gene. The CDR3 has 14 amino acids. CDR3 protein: CATSDSRQGSGYTF. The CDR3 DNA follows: TGTGCCACCAGTGATTCGCGACAGGGAAGCGGCTACACCTTC.

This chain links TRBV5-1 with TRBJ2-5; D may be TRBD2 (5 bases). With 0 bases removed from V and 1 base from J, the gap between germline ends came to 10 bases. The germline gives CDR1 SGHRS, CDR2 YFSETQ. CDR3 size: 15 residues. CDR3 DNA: TGCGCCAGCAGCTTGGGGCTAGCCGGCCAAGAGACCCAGTACTTC. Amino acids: CASSLGLAGQETQYF.

The CDR3 DNA follows: TGCGCCAGCAGCCCTAAGGGGGTTAGTGGCTACACCTTC. Its protein is CASSPKGVSGYTF. The rearrangement uses TRBV10-2 and TRBJ1-2; D might be TRBD1 (6 bases). V was pared by 6 bases and J by 7 bases, with 15 bases between. CDR1 WSHSY and CDR2 SAAADI come from the germline V gene. The CDR3 is made up of 13 amino acids.

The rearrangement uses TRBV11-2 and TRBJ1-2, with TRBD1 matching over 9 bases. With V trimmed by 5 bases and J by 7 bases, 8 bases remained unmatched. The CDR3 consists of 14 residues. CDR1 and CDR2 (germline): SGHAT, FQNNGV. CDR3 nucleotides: TGTGCCAGCAGCCCTGACAGGGGGAAATCTGGCTACACCTTC. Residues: CASSPDRGKSGYTF.

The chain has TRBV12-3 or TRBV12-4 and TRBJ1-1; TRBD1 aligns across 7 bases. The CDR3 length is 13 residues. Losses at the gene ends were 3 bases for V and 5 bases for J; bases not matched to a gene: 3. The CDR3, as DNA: TGTGCCAGCAGTTTGGACAGGCAGACTGAAGCTTTCTTT. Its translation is CASSLDRQTEAFF.

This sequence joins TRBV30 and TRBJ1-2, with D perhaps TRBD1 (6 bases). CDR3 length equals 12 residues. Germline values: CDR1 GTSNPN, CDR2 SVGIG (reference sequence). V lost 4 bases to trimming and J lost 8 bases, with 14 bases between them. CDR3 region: CAWTPGVSGYTF. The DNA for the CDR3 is TGTGCCTGGACCCCAGGGGTAAGCGGCTACACCTTC.